The clone carrying this T cell receptor (beta chain) was found many times. Its antigen is as yet unknown. Researchers took RNA transcripts and amplified TCR beta CDR3 regions from them. Second-round multiplex PCR came after a first-round RT-PCR that employed HTBI primers. From the multiplex PCR reads, TCRdb called clonotypes with MiXCR, one entry per CDR3 protein. The repertoire holds 660,000 or so distinct CDR3 sequences, with over 40% as singletons. The sample is drawn from a study of Graves' ophthalmopathy and Graves' hyperthyroidism. Broader study findings: Most thyroid clonotypes expanded beyond 0.001 frequency were also found in blood.

V shed 3 bases and J shed 11 bases, with 11 bases lying between them. This CDR3 spans 12 amino acids. CDR1 and CDR2 (germline): ENHRY, SYGVKD. The chain has TRBV10-3 and TRBJ1-5, with a tentative D call TRBD1 (6 bases). Sequencing used peripheral blood. This TCR came from an adult man with Graves' ophthalmopathy. CDR3 in amino acids: CAISEGGSTQHF. CDR3 sequence (DNA): TGTGCCATCAGTGAAGGGGGTTCAACCCAGCATTTT.